These 3 T cell receptor beta chains were all obtained from the same sample, sequenced in a study of T cell responses to AZD1222 COVID-19 vaccine. The table came from immunoSEQ multiplex PCR; TCRdb's copy has only in-frame clones and leaves some out. This table has about 180,000 clones, around nine tenths appearing once. Specimen: peripheral blood, collected on day 0 of AZD1222 vaccination. These receptors were obtained from an adult in good health.

This clone appeared a few times. The genes are TRBV7-9 and TRBJ1-5; D is ambiguous. Germline V lookup: CDR1 SEHNR, CDR2 FQNEAQ (reference sequence). The CDR3 spans 12 residues. Trimming took off 3 bases at V and 7 bases at J, with 7 bases between the two ends. The CDR3 protein is CASSFLQQPQHF. CDR3 in DNA: TGTGCCAGCAGCTTCCTTCAGCAGCCCCAGCATTTT. The whole variable domain, remainder taken from reference TRBV7-9 and TRBJ1-5, is DTGVSQNPRHKITKRGQNVTFRCDPISEHNRLYWYRQTLGQGPEFLTYFQNEAQLEKSRLLSDRFSAERPKGSFSTLEIQRTEQGDSAMYLCASSFLQQPQHFGDGTRLSIL.

The chain couples TRBV6-1 to TRBJ1-1, with D perhaps TRBD1 (5 bases). V lost 2 bases to trimming and J lost 11 bases, with 12 bases between them. The CDR3 spans 12 residues. The germline CDR1 and CDR2 sequences are MNHNS and SASEGT. The CDR3 sequence is CASSESRAQAFF. As DNA, the CDR3 is TGTGCCAGCAGTGAATCCAGGGCCCAGGCTTTCTTT.

The rearrangement links TRBV9 to TRBJ2-5, with D unclear. Germline CDR1 and CDR2: SGDLS and YYNGEE. Between the trimmed V and J ends, which lost 3 bases and 1 base, there was a span of 7 bases. The CDR3 runs 13 residues. CDR3 nucleotide sequence: TGTGCCAGCAGCGGGGAACTCCAAGAGACCCAGTACTTC. Translating it yields CASSGELQETQYF.